The count of the clone carrying this TCR beta chain is one. This sample stems from a study of blood T cell repertoires in COVID-19. About the research overall: Sources were T cells, B-cell-depleted T cells, or PBMCs; the material itself was cDNA or gDNA.

Deletions cut 3 bases from V and 6 bases from J, with 16 bases between. Germline assignment: CDR1 SGDLS and CDR2 YYNGEE. The CDR3 loop spans 16 amino acids. Original analysis: Cell counts per sample came from amplifying reference gene primers. The assay was immunoSEQ multiplex PCR, and TCRdb's table has in-frame clones only and misses some. D and trimming were read from the DNA, whereas the V and J calls and clone size are those reported in that table. The profile shows 350,000 to 450,000 clones, less than 90% of them singletons. This TCR came from an older woman with COVID-19, enrolled during active disease. The sequenced material came from peripheral blood. The chain carries TRBV9 and TRBJ1-6; weak D call: TRBD1 (5 bases). CDR3 nucleotide sequence: TGTGCCAGCAGCGCCGACAGACCAGGTTCTAATTCACCCCTCCACTTT. The encoded protein is CASSADRPGSNSPLHF. Full variable domain (missing parts from reference TRBV9 and TRBJ1-6): DSGVTQTPKHLITATGQRVTLRCSPRSGDLSVYWYQQSLDQGLQFLIQYYNGEERAKGNILERFSAQQFPDLHSELNLSSLELGDSALYFCASSADRPGSNSPLHFGNGTRLTVT.